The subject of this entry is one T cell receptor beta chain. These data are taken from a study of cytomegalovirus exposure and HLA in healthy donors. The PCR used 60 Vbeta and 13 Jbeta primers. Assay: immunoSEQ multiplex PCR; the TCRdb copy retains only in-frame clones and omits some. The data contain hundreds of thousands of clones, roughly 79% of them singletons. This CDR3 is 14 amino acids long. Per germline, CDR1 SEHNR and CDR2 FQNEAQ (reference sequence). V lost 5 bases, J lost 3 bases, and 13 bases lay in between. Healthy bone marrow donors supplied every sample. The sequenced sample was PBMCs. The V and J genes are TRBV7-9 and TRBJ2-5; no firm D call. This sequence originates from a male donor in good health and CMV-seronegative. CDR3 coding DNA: TGTGCCAGCAGCCTTTTGGGCAAGAAAGAGACCCAGTACTTC. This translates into CASSLLGKKETQYF.